These 26 T cell receptor beta chains came from one sample sequenced in a study of OX40 agonist ivuxolimab in advanced cancers. Clones were sequenced by immunoSEQ multiplex PCR, and TCRdb holds only the in-frame ones, with some missing. The sample consists of some 150,000 clones, 90% of them appearing once. The material sequenced was CD4+ or CD8+ T cells sorted from blood, taken in a trial of the OX40 agonist ivuxolimab. These receptor sequences come from an adult with an advanced solid tumor such as melanoma, head and neck, liver or kidney cancer.

The chain couples TRBV6-5 to TRBJ2-4; perhaps TRBD1 as D (5 bases). Germline V lookup: CDR1 MNHEY, CDR2 SVGAGI. The CDR3 is 14 amino acids. Trimming shortened V by 6 bases and J by 9 bases, and 18 bases separated the two germline ends. The CDR3 region is CASSSQVLRGIQYF. The CDR3 nucleotides are TGTGCCAGCAGCTCCCAAGTCCTTAGGGGCATTCAGTACTTC.

The chain recombines TRBV5-4 with TRBJ2-6; D is ambiguous. Trimming cost V 0 bases and J 0 bases, with 4 bases left between them. The CDR3 consists of 15 residues. CDR1 and CDR2 from the germline V gene are SGHNT and YYREEE (reference sequence). Written as DNA, the CDR3 is TGTGCCAGCAGCTTGGAGAGCTCTGGGGCCAACGTCCTGACTTTC. This gives the protein CASSLESSGANVLTF. The whole variable domain, remainder taken from reference TRBV5-4 and TRBJ2-6, is ETGVTQSPTHLIKTRGQQVTLRCSSQSGHNTVSWYQQALGQGPQFIFQYYREEENGRGNFPPRFSGLQFPNYSSELNVNALELDDSALYLCASSLESSGANVLTFGAGSRLTVL.

The chain is built from TRBV18 and TRBJ2-7; 14 bases line up with TRBD2. V dropped 3 bases and J dropped 6; count of bases not matched to a gene: 13. Germline V lookup: CDR1 KGHSH, CDR2 LQKENI. There are 18 residues in the CDR3. The DNA of the CDR3 is TGTGCCAGCTCACCTGGACTAGCGGGAGGAACTTTTTCGGGCGAGCAGTACTTC. As protein: CASSPGLAGGTFSGEQYF.

The chain joins TRBV19 to TRBJ2-1, with D perhaps being TRBD1 or TRBD2 (5 bases each). The ends were cut back, 4 bases at V and 7 bases at J, with 20 bases in the middle. Germline CDR1 LNHDA, CDR2 SQIVND (reference sequence). The CDR3 runs 16 residues. CDR3 amino acids: CASSKGWSGQWNEQFF. The CDR3 DNA is TGTGCCAGTAGTAAGGGGTGGAGCGGCCAGTGGAATGAGCAGTTCTTC.

The rearrangement uses TRBV27 and TRBJ2-7; a weak D match, TRBD1 (5 bases). V dropped 4 bases and J dropped 3 bases, with 25 bases sitting between them. CDR3 length: 18 amino acids. Per germline, CDR1 MNHEY and CDR2 SMNVEV (reference sequence). CDR3 amino acids: CASSSFRQAATASYEQYF. CDR3 in DNA: TGTGCCAGCAGTTCCTTCCGACAAGCCGCGACAGCCAGCTACGAGCAGTACTTC.

DNA for the CDR3: TGTGCTAGTGGTTTCCCAAGAGGGGGACTAGTGTTTCGGGATGAGCAGTTCTTC. This encodes CASGFPRGGLVFRDEQFF. V and J are TRBV12-5 and TRBJ2-1, with 8 bases matching TRBD2. The CDR3 consists of 18 residues. CDR1 and CDR2 (germline): LGHNT, FRNRAP. Unmatched junction bases numbered 18, after V lost 3 bases and J lost 8 bases.

The chain couples TRBV10-2 to TRBJ1-2; possibly TRBD1 for D (6 bases). CDR1 and CDR2 from the germline V gene are WSHSY and SAAADI. This CDR3 has 16 residues. V dropped 4 bases and J dropped 5 bases, with 20 bases sitting between them. In DNA, the CDR3 is TGCGCCAGCAGTGCCGACAGGAAACCGCCTAGGTATGGCTACACCTTC. This gives the protein CASSADRKPPRYGYTF.

This chain connects TRBV5-6 to TRBJ2-3, with D possibly being TRBD1 (6 bases). Deletions cut 4 bases from V and 3 bases from J, with 15 bases between. Germline CDR1 reads SGHDT; CDR2 reads YYEEEE. The CDR3 length is 15 residues. CDR3 amino acids: CASSAKTGPTDTQYF. In DNA form, the CDR3 reads TGTGCCAGCAGCGCAAAGACAGGTCCAACAGATACGCAGTATTTT.

The gene calls are TRBV5-4 and TRBJ2-5, with 8 bases lining up with TRBD2. CDR1 SGHNT and CDR2 YYREEE come from the germline V gene (reference sequence). The CDR3 is 16 amino acids. V was pared by 0 bases and J by 4 bases, with 8 bases of the junction left unmatched. CDR3 nucleotide sequence: TGTGCCAGCAGCTTGGAACCAGCGGGAGAAGGAGAGACCCAGTACTTC. The encoded protein is CASSLEPAGEGETQYF.

The chain carries TRBV7-2 and TRBJ2-3; 8 positions agree with TRBD2. V shed 1 base and J 5 bases; nucleotides not matched to a gene: 5. CDR3 length: 15 residues. CDR1 is SGHTA and CDR2 is FQGNSA in the germline V gene. The CDR3 region has the DNA TGTGCCAGCAGCTTAGTGACTAGCGCCCGAGATACGCAGTATTTT. Protein sequence: CASSLVTSARDTQYF.

This sequence joins TRBV2 and TRBJ1-4; no firm D call. The CDR3 has 15 residues. The V gene's germline CDR1 is SNHLY and CDR2 FYNNEI. Trimming shortened V by 2 bases and J by 0 bases, and 7 bases separated the two germline ends. CDR3 nucleotides: TGTGCCAGCAGTGAAAAGGGTACAACTAATGAAAAACTGTTTTTT. This sequence encodes CASSEKGTTNEKLFF.

The chain links TRBV28 to TRBJ2-5, with D uncertain. Germline values: CDR1 MDHEN, CDR2 SYDVKM. This CDR3 spans 15 amino acids. The germline V and J ends were trimmed by 1 base and 5 bases, with 14 bases remaining between them. CDR3 region: CASSLYGQLPETQYF. In nucleotides, the CDR3 is TGTGCCAGCAGTTTATACGGCCAGCTCCCGGAGACCCAGTACTTC.

The J gene is TRBJ2-5, the V gene TRBV9; tentatively, D is TRBD2 (5 bases). This CDR3 has 15 residues. The germline V and J ends were trimmed by 1 base and 2 bases, with 12 bases remaining between them. CDR1 and CDR2 from the germline V gene are SGDLS and YYNGEE. The CDR3 region has the DNA TGTGCCAGCAGCGTAAGCGGCTGGTTACAAGAGACCCAGTACTTC. Its protein product is CASSVSGWLQETQYF.

This chain links TRBV27 with TRBJ2-6; no clear D gene. Germline assignment: CDR1 MNHEY and CDR2 SMNVEV (reference sequence). The V end lost 6 bases, the J end lost 0 bases, and 9 bases lay between the germline ends. The length of the CDR3 is 15 residues. CDR3 in amino acids: CASRLQVSGANVLTF. The CDR3 DNA sequence: TGTGCCAGCAGGCTCCAGGTCTCTGGGGCCAACGTCCTGACTTTC.

This chain links TRBV27 with TRBJ1-4, with TRBD1 matching over 8 bases. The CDR3 is made up of 15 amino acids. V lost 6 bases and J lost 0; bases outside the gene matches: 3. The V gene's germline CDR1 is MNHEY and CDR2 SMNVEV (reference sequence). This chain's CDR3 is CASSRDRTTNEKLFF. CDR3 bases: TGTGCCAGCAGCCGGGACAGGACAACTAATGAAAAACTGTTTTTT.

The chain couples TRBV9 to TRBJ1-1; TRBD1 matches 7 bases. The CDR3 length is 14 residues. Germline assignment: CDR1 SGDLS and CDR2 YYNGEE. The V segment lost 4 bases and the J segment 1 base; nucleotides outside the gene matches: 4. The CDR3 DNA reads as TGTGCCAGCAGCCAACAGGGGACGAACACTGAAGCTTTCTTT. It encodes CASSQQGTNTEAFF.

This sequence joins TRBV11-2 and TRBJ2-1; 10 nucleotides match TRBD2. V lost 1 base and J lost 4; bases outside the gene matches: 7. The CDR3 covers 17 residues. Germline CDR1 is SGHAT and CDR2 is FQNNGV. CDR3 protein: CASSLGATSGKYNEQFF. CDR3 DNA sequence: TGTGCCAGCAGCTTAGGCGCCACTAGCGGGAAGTACAATGAGCAGTTCTTC.

This sequence joins TRBV28 and TRBJ1-1; D remains unclear. V lost 7 bases, J lost 2 bases, and 5 bases lay in between. CDR3 size: 11 residues. Per germline, CDR1 MDHEN and CDR2 SYDVKM. CDR3 in amino acids: CASIVNTEAFF. CDR3 DNA: TGTGCCAGCATAGTCAACACTGAAGCTTTCTTT. Drawing the rest from reference TRBV28 and TRBJ1-1, the complete variable domain is DVKVTQSSRYLVKRTGEKVFLECVQDMDHENMFWYRQDPGLGLRLIYFSYDVKMKEKGDIPEGYSVSREKKERFSLILESASTNQTSMYLCASIVNTEAFFGQGTRLTVV.

This rearrangement joins TRBV2 to TRBJ2-5, with 10 bases identical to TRBD2. Germline V gives CDR1 SNHLY, CDR2 FYNNEI. The CDR3 extends over 14 amino acids. J gave up 2 bases and V 6 bases, and 3 bases lay outside the gene matches. This chain's CDR3 is CASREREGQETQYF. The CDR3 nucleotides are TGTGCCAGCAGGGAGCGGGAGGGACAAGAGACCCAGTACTTC.

The chain recombines TRBV4-2 with TRBJ1-1; no reliable D call. Trimming pared 2 bases from V and 5 bases from J, leaving 12 bases between. Germline values: CDR1 LGHNA, CDR2 YNFKEQ. CDR3 length: 14 residues. The CDR3 DNA reads TGTGCCAGCAGCCAACGACATGAGAGAACTGAAGCTTTCTTT. Protein: CASSQRHERTEAFF.

The rearrangement joins TRBV6-1 to TRBJ2-5; D gene unclear. V lost 1 base, J lost 5 bases, and 11 bases lay in between. The CDR3 consists of 14 residues. CDR1 is MNHNS and CDR2 is SASEGT in the germline V gene. CDR3: CASSEVAWWETQYF. For the CDR3, the DNA is TGTGCCAGCAGTGAAGTGGCGTGGTGGGAGACCCAGTACTTC.

This chain uses TRBV19 with TRBJ2-1; TRBD1 matches at 7 bases. Germline CDR1 reads LNHDA; CDR2 reads SQIVND (reference sequence). Losses at the gene ends were 5 bases for V and 6 bases for J; bases not matched to a gene: 7. The CDR3 extends over 14 amino acids. This CDR3 is CASSQGQRFNEQFF. Here the CDR3 DNA reads TGTGCCAGTAGTCAGGGACAGAGGTTCAATGAGCAGTTCTTC.

The V and J genes are TRBV28 and TRBJ2-7; tentatively, D is TRBD2 (6 bases). V lost 6 bases, J lost 0 bases, and 15 bases lay in between. Per the germline V gene, CDR1 is MDHEN and CDR2 is SYDVKM. This CDR3 has 15 amino acids. The CDR3 loop reads CASSTTGGISYEQYF. Here the CDR3 DNA reads TGTGCCAGCAGCACAACCGGGGGAATCTCCTACGAGCAGTACTTC.

This clone was counted a single time. The chain is built from TRBV18 and TRBJ2-1, with D unclear. Trimming stripped 6 bases from V and 15 bases from J, with 6 bases between. CDR1 KGHSH and CDR2 LQKENI come from the germline V gene. The CDR3 covers 8 residues. DNA of the CDR3: TGTGCCAGCTCCTCTTTGTTCTTC. Protein product: CASSSLFF.

The J gene is TRBJ1-4, the V gene TRBV21-1. TRBV21-1 is a known pseudogene. The CDR3 totals 14 residues. The CDR3 protein is CASDVGRIREKLFF. CDR3 sequence (DNA): TGTGCCAGCGATGTGGGAAGGATTAGAGAAAAACTGTTTTTT.

CDR3 sequence reads: CASSVVGRTHQPQHF. CDR3 DNA: TGCGCCAGCAGTGTGGTAGGCAGGACCCATCAGCCCCAGCATTTT. The chain joins TRBV10-2 to TRBJ1-5; no reliable D call. CDR1 WSHSY and CDR2 SAAADI come from the germline V gene. The CDR3 has 15 residues. Deletions cut 4 bases from V and 5 bases from J, with 15 bases between.